This T cell receptor (beta chain) derives from a study of T-cell reconstitution after alpha-beta-depleted transplantation in children. Study-wide points: Several hundred rapidly expanded clones from non-depleted graft cells reportedly supplied alpha-beta T cells about two months post-transplant.

The TCRbeta library incorporated unique molecular identifiers. Using its own MiXCR run on the PCR reads, TCRdb lists one record per CDR3 protein. The table shows fewer than 700,000 distinct CDR3 sequences, with 23% occurring only once. V gave up 1 base and J gave up 1 base, with 9 bases separating them. The CDR3 has 15 amino acids. Germline lookup yields CDR1 SGDLS and CDR2 YYNGEE. Remarks on this clonotype: Its specificity is unknown.

The source material was PBMCs, mostly from graft donor cells, sampled 360 days after TCRalphabeta/CD19-depleted stem cell transplant. V is TRBV9 and J is TRBJ1-5, with a tentative D call TRBD1 (5 bases). The sequence was obtained from a boy younger than two who had a stem cell transplant for acute myeloid leukemia, so the T cells may come from the graft donor. CDR3 nucleotides: TGTGCCAGCAGCGTAAGAGGGGACAGCAATCAGCCCCAGCATTTT. Translation: CASSVRGDSNQPQHF. Variable domain in full (rest from reference TRBV9 and TRBJ1-5): DSGVTQTPKHLITATGQRVTLRCSPRSGDLSVYWYQQSLDQGLQFLIQYYNGEERAKGNILERFSAQQFPDLHSELNLSSLELGDSALYFCASSVRGDSNQPQHFGDGTRLSIL.